These T cell receptor beta chains were read from a single sample in a study of T cells in localized non-small cell lung cancer. Assay: immunoSEQ multiplex PCR; the TCRdb copy retains only in-frame clones and omits some. The table lists about 2,200 clones, around 30% of them singletons. The sample consisted of normal lung tissue next to the tumor, taken before any cancer treatment. These receptors came from a man aged 35-69 years with stage III lung adenocarcinoma. Each CDR3 is given with its conserved first and last residue. A D gene is named only where the DNA matches it firmly. Rows give clone size only sometimes, using once, few, many, or a class for an expanded clone.

clone size,J gene,V gene,D gene,CDR3 DNA,CDR3 protein
few,TRBJ1-5,TRBV11-3,.,TGTGCCAGCAGCTTCGGTATTAGCAATCAGCCCCAGCATTTT,CASSFGISNQPQHF
.,TRBJ2-5,TRBV9,TRBD1,TGTGCCAGCAGTTCTGGACAGGGGGCTTTCCGGGAGACCCAGTACTTC,CASSSGQGAFRETQYF
.,TRBJ2-5,TRBV11-3,.,TGTGCCAGCAGATTATCCCACGGGAGCAGTGTGACCCAGTACTTC,CASRLSHGSSVTQYF
.,TRBJ2-2,TRBV11-3,TRBD2,TGTGCCAGCAGCTTTGGACTAGCGGGGGGTATCGGGGAGCTGTTTTTT,CASSFGLAGGIGELFF
.,TRBJ2-5,TRBV16,TRBD2,TGTGCCAGCAGCCTCCGGGGAGGGAGAACCCAAGAGACCCAGTACTTC,CASSLRGGRTQETQYF
.,TRBJ2-7,TRBV19,.,TGTGCCAGTAGTATAGCGTCGGGAGACGAGCAGTACTTC,CASSIASGDEQYF
few,TRBJ2-3,TRBV11-3,.,TGTGCCAGCAGCTTACTTCAAGAGGCAGATACGCAGTATTTT,CASSLLQEADTQYF
.,TRBJ1-4,TRBV18,.,TGTGCCAGCTCACCACGGCAGAATGAAAAACTGTTTTTT,CASSPRQNEKLFF
many,TRBJ1-2,TRBV7-2,.,TGTGCCAGCAGCTTCCAGGGTAACTATGGCTACACCTTC,CASSFQGNYGYTF
.,TRBJ2-7,TRBV29-1,TRBD2,TGCAGCGTTGTAGCGGGGGAGGATGGCGAGCAGTACTTC,CSVVAGEDGEQYF
.,TRBJ2-1,TRBV18,.,TGTGCCAGCTCACTTCGGGTAGCGGACAATGAGCAGTTCTTC,CASSLRVADNEQFF
.,TRBJ2-6,TRBV19,TRBD2,TGTGCCAGTAGTAATCCCCTCGGGCGGGGGGCGCCTTCTGGGGCCAACGTCCTGACTTTC,CASSNPLGRGAPSGANVLTF
.,TRBJ2-3,TRBV11-3,TRBD2,TGTGCCAGCAGCCCCCTAGCGGGAGGCGCCACAGATACGCAGTATTTT,CASSPLAGGATDTQYF
.,TRBJ2-7,TRBV29-1,.,TGCAGCGTTGAAAGAGGAGGGGTCGAGCAGTACTTC,CSVERGGVEQYF
many,TRBJ2-5,TRBV7-1,TRBD2,TGTGCCAGCAGCTCCCTGGGACTAGCGGGGGGTCGAGAGACCCAGTACTTC,CASSSLGLAGGRETQYF
.,TRBJ2-4,TRBV19,.,TGTGCCAGTAGTATAGAAGCCGGCGGCTACAAAAACATTCAGTACTTC,CASSIEAGGYKNIQYF
.,TRBJ1-1,TRBV19,TRBD1,TGTGCCAGTAGTGCAGGGACAGCCCTGAACACTGAAGCTTTCTTT,CASSAGTALNTEAFF
few,TRBJ1-2,TRBV19,.,TGTGCCAGTAGAAGGGACAACTATGGCTACACCTTC,CASRRDNYGYTF
few,TRBJ2-2,TRBV9,.,TGTGCCAGCAGCAAAATGACCGCGAACACCGGGGAGCTGTTTTTT,CASSKMTANTGELFF
medium-sized,TRBJ1-4,TRBV11-3,TRBD1,TGTGCCAGCAGGCCCGAGACAGGGGGAAATCAAAAACTGTTTTTT,CASRPETGGNQKLFF
medium-sized,TRBJ2-1,TRBV11-3,.,TGTGCCAGCAGCTTGGAGGCCGGGGGGCATCTGAATGAGCAGTTCTTC,CASSLEAGGHLNEQFF
.,TRBJ2-5,TRBV30,.,TGTGCCTGGAGTGGGGCATTGGAGACCCAGTACTTC,CAWSGALETQYF
once,TRBJ1-1,TRBV14,.,TGTGCCAGCAGCCAAGTGGCAGGGGCGAACACTGAAGCTTTCTTT,CASSQVAGANTEAFF
medium-sized,TRBJ2-2,TRBV11-3,.,TGTGCCAGCAGCTTAGGGACCTCCCTAGAGAACACCGGGGAGCTGTTTTTT,CASSLGTSLENTGELFF
.,TRBJ1-1,TRBV10-2,.,TGCGCCAGCAGTGATACCGGGACCGGGAACACTGAAGCTTTCTTT,CASSDTGTGNTEAFF
few,TRBJ2-7,TRBV11-3,TRBD1,TGTGCCAGCAGTTACGACAGGGGATCCTACGAGCAGTACTTC,CASSYDRGSYEQYF
few,TRBJ2-7,TRBV11-3,.,TGTGCCAGCACCGTTGGTGCTCCAACCTACGAGCAGTACTTC,CASTVGAPTYEQYF
.,TRBJ2-2,TRBV9,TRBD2,TGTGCCAGCAGCGTAGCAGTTAGCGGGGTCCCAAACACCGGGGAGCTGTTTTTT,CASSVAVSGVPNTGELFF
medium-sized,TRBJ1-4,TRBV6-8,.,TGTGCCAGCAGTCGGGGTCGGGGCGGGGAAACTAATGAAAAACTGTTTTTT,CASSRGRGGETNEKLFF
.,TRBJ2-1,TRBV23-1,.,TGCGCCAGCAGTCAATCGAAGCCGGGTGGTATCGACAATGAGCAGTTCTTC,CASSQSKPGGIDNEQFF
.,TRBJ1-1,TRBV19,.,TGTGCCAGTAGTTGGGAGGGGTCGGGGAACACTGAAGCTTTCTTT,CASSWEGSGNTEAFF
.,TRBJ2-1,TRBV18,TRBD2,TGTGCCAGCTCACCAGTTTTGGCGGGGGGAACCTACAATGAGCAGTTCTTC,CASSPVLAGGTYNEQFF
.,TRBJ1-2,TRBV6-8,TRBD1,TGTGCCAGCAGCCCACCGGGACAGGGAAGCTATGGCTACACCTTC,CASSPPGQGSYGYTF
few,TRBJ2-1,TRBV30,TRBD1,TGTGCCTGGAGTCCGGACAGGTCCTACAATGAGCAGTTCTTC,CAWSPDRSYNEQFF
few,TRBJ1-1,TRBV19,.,TGTGCCAGTAGTATAAAGGGGAACACTGAAGCTTTCTTT,CASSIKGNTEAFF
.,TRBJ2-2,TRBV19,TRBD1,TGTGCCAGTACCCCGACAGGGAAGGCCGGGGAGCTGTTTTTT,CASTPTGKAGELFF
few,TRBJ2-1,TRBV6-8,.,TGTGCCATTACGGACCCAAACAATGAGCAGTTCTTC,CAITDPNNEQFF
.,TRBJ2-6,TRBV14,.,TGTGCCAGCAGCCGGACAGACTCTGGGGCCAACGTCCTGACTTTC,CASSRTDSGANVLTF
once,TRBJ1-1,TRBV29-1,TRBD1,TGCAGCGTTGAAGGGACAGGGGGCTTGAGTACTGAAGCTTTCTTT,CSVEGTGGLSTEAFF
few,TRBJ2-3,TRBV18,TRBD1,TGTGCCAGCTCACCACCGAGAGGACAGGGATTCGGAGATACGCAGTATTTT,CASSPPRGQGFGDTQYF
few,TRBJ1-5,TRBV6-8,TRBD1,TGTGCCAGCAGTTACCAGTCACAGGGGGCCCAGCATTTT,CASSYQSQGAQHF
few,TRBJ2-5,TRBV11-3,.,TGTGCCAGCAGCCGAGACGGGGGCGGTAAGACCCAGTACTTC,CASSRDGGGKTQYF